This TCR beta chain was sequenced in a study of cytomegalovirus exposure and HLA in healthy donors. Overall study results and limits: In vitro assays verified that three CMV-associated chains recognized CMV antigens specifically. After further analysis at a later stage, roughly 15,000 TCR beta sequences were associated with HLA alleles at 0.05 false discovery rate.

Worth noting for this clone: Its antigen is currently unknown.

J gave up 4 bases and V 1 base, and 8 bases lay outside the gene matches. This CDR3 comprises 16 residues. The V gene's germline CDR1 is MNHEY and CDR2 SVGAGI. It was with 60 Vbeta and 13 Jbeta primers that the PCR ran. Clones were sequenced by immunoSEQ multiplex PCR, and TCRdb holds only the in-frame ones, with some missing. The sample has 160,000 or so clones, over 70% seen once. The specimen was PBMCs. The chain employs TRBV6-5 and TRBJ2-5, with TRBD2 matching 8 bases. The receptor was isolated from a woman between 50 and 59 years old in good health and CMV-seronegative. The CDR3 is CASSYLGLAGGETQYF. CDR3 DNA sequence: TGTGCCAGCAGTTACTTGGGGCTAGCGGGCGGAGAGACCCAGTACTTC.